This T cell receptor (beta chain) was captured in a study of cytomegalovirus exposure and HLA in healthy donors. Findings and limits, study-wide: For presence/absence analyses, sequencing depth was assumed to be roughly uniform across donors. Most of the CMV-associated TCR beta chains (in a later analysis) appeared to be HLA-restricted.

Of note for this clone: Its matching antigen is unknown.

The germline CDR1 and CDR2 sequences are SQVTM and ANQGSEA. This CDR3 comprises 16 residues. V lost 6 bases to trimming and J lost 6 bases; unmatched junction nucleotides: 19. The PCR contained 60 Vbeta and 13 Jbeta primers. Only in-frame clones appear in the TCRdb table, and some are missing; sequencing was by immunoSEQ multiplex PCR. This table holds roughly 190,000 clones, 82% found once. Each donor's status was that of a healthy bone marrow donor. The receptor's source is a woman aged 18-30 years in good health and CMV-seronegative. The V call is TRBV29-1, the J call TRBJ2-7, with 8 bases aligning to TRBD2. The material sequenced was PBMCs. CDR3 bases: TGCAGCGTCTGGGAGGGGAGGACCTACCGGGGGGGCGAGCAGTACTTC. It encodes CSVWEGRTYRGGEQYF.